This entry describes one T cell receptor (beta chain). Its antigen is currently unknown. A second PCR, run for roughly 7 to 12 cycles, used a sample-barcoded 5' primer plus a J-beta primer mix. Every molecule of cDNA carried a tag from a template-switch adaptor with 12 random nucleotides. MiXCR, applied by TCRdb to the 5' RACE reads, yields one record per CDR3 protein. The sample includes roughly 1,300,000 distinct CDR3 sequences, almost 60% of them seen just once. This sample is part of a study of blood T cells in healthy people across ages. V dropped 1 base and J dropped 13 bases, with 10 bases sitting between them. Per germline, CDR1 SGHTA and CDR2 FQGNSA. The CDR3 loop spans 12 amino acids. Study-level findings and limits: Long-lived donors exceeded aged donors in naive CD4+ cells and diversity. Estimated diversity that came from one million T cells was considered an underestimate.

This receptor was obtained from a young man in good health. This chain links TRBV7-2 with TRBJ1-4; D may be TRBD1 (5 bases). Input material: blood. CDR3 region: CASSLVVGTLFF. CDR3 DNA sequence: TGTGCCAGCAGCTTAGTTGTGGGGACACTGTTTTTT.